This T cell receptor (beta chain) emerged from a study of cytomegalovirus exposure and HLA in healthy donors. Broader study findings: An apparent linkage of common viral pathogens to several of the most significant clusters emerged in a later analysis. In vitro, three CMV-associated chains proved specific for CMV antigens.

V lost 5 bases and J lost 3; bases outside the gene matches: 7. This CDR3 spans 15 amino acids. Germline loops: CDR1 SGHTA, CDR2 FQGNSA. PCR employed 60 Vbeta and 13 Jbeta primers. This table comes from immunoSEQ multiplex PCR, and its TCRdb copy is limited to in-frame clones, with some not included. The sample lists 120,000 or so clones; approximately 80% were seen once. To note about this clone: Its target is unknown.

Sample: PBMCs. The J gene is TRBJ1-2, the V gene TRBV7-2; 9 bases line up with TRBD1. The source of this sequence is a man younger than 45 in good health and CMV-seronegative. The CDR3 sequence is CASSIRDRADYGYTF. CDR3 coding DNA: TGTGCCAGCAGCATCCGGGACAGGGCTGACTATGGCTACACCTTC.